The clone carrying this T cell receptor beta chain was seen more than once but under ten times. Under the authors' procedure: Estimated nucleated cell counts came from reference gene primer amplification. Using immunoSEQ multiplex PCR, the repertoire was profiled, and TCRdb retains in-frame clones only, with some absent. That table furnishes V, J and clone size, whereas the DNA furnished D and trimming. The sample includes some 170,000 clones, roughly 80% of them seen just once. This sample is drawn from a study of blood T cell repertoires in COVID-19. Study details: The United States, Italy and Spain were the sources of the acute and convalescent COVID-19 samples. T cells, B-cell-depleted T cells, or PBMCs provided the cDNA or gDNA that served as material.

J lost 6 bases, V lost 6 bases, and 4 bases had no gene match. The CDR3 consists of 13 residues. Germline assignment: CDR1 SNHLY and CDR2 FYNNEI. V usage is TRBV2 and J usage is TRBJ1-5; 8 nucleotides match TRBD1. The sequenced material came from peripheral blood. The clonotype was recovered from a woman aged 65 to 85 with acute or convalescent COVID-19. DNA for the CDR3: TGTGCCAGCAGACCCGACAGGGGTCAGCCCCAGCATTTT. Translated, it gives CASRPDRGQPQHF.